The sequence of this TCR beta chain was determined in a study of breast tumors, draining lymph nodes, adjacent tissues. One entry per CDR3 protein, called by TCRdb with MiXCR from the multiplex PCR reads. The sample has 200,000 or so distinct CDR3 sequences; 25% to 40% are singletons. The lymph nodes were axillary draining lymph nodes from breast cancer patients. Study-wide points: Tumor repertoires ranked between lymph nodes and nontumor tissue in diversity, with V and J gene preferences. Luminal-like breast cancer showed significantly higher tumor–nontumor repertoire similarity than basal-like.

CDR3 length equals 17 residues. Germline CDR1 is LGHNA and CDR2 is YSLEER. V shed 0 bases and J 7 bases; nucleotides not matched to a gene: 7. This clonotype appeared many times. Its antigen remains unknown. Sample: axillary lymph node tissue. This chain uses TRBV4-3 with TRBJ1-6, with TRBD1 matching over 9 bases. The receptor was derived from a female donor with breast cancer. Some clones in this sample may be carry-over from other donors' samples. The DNA for the CDR3 is TGCGCCAGCAGCCAAGAGTCCCACAGGGGGCGCAATTCACCCCTCCACTTT. This encodes CASSQESHRGRNSPLHF.